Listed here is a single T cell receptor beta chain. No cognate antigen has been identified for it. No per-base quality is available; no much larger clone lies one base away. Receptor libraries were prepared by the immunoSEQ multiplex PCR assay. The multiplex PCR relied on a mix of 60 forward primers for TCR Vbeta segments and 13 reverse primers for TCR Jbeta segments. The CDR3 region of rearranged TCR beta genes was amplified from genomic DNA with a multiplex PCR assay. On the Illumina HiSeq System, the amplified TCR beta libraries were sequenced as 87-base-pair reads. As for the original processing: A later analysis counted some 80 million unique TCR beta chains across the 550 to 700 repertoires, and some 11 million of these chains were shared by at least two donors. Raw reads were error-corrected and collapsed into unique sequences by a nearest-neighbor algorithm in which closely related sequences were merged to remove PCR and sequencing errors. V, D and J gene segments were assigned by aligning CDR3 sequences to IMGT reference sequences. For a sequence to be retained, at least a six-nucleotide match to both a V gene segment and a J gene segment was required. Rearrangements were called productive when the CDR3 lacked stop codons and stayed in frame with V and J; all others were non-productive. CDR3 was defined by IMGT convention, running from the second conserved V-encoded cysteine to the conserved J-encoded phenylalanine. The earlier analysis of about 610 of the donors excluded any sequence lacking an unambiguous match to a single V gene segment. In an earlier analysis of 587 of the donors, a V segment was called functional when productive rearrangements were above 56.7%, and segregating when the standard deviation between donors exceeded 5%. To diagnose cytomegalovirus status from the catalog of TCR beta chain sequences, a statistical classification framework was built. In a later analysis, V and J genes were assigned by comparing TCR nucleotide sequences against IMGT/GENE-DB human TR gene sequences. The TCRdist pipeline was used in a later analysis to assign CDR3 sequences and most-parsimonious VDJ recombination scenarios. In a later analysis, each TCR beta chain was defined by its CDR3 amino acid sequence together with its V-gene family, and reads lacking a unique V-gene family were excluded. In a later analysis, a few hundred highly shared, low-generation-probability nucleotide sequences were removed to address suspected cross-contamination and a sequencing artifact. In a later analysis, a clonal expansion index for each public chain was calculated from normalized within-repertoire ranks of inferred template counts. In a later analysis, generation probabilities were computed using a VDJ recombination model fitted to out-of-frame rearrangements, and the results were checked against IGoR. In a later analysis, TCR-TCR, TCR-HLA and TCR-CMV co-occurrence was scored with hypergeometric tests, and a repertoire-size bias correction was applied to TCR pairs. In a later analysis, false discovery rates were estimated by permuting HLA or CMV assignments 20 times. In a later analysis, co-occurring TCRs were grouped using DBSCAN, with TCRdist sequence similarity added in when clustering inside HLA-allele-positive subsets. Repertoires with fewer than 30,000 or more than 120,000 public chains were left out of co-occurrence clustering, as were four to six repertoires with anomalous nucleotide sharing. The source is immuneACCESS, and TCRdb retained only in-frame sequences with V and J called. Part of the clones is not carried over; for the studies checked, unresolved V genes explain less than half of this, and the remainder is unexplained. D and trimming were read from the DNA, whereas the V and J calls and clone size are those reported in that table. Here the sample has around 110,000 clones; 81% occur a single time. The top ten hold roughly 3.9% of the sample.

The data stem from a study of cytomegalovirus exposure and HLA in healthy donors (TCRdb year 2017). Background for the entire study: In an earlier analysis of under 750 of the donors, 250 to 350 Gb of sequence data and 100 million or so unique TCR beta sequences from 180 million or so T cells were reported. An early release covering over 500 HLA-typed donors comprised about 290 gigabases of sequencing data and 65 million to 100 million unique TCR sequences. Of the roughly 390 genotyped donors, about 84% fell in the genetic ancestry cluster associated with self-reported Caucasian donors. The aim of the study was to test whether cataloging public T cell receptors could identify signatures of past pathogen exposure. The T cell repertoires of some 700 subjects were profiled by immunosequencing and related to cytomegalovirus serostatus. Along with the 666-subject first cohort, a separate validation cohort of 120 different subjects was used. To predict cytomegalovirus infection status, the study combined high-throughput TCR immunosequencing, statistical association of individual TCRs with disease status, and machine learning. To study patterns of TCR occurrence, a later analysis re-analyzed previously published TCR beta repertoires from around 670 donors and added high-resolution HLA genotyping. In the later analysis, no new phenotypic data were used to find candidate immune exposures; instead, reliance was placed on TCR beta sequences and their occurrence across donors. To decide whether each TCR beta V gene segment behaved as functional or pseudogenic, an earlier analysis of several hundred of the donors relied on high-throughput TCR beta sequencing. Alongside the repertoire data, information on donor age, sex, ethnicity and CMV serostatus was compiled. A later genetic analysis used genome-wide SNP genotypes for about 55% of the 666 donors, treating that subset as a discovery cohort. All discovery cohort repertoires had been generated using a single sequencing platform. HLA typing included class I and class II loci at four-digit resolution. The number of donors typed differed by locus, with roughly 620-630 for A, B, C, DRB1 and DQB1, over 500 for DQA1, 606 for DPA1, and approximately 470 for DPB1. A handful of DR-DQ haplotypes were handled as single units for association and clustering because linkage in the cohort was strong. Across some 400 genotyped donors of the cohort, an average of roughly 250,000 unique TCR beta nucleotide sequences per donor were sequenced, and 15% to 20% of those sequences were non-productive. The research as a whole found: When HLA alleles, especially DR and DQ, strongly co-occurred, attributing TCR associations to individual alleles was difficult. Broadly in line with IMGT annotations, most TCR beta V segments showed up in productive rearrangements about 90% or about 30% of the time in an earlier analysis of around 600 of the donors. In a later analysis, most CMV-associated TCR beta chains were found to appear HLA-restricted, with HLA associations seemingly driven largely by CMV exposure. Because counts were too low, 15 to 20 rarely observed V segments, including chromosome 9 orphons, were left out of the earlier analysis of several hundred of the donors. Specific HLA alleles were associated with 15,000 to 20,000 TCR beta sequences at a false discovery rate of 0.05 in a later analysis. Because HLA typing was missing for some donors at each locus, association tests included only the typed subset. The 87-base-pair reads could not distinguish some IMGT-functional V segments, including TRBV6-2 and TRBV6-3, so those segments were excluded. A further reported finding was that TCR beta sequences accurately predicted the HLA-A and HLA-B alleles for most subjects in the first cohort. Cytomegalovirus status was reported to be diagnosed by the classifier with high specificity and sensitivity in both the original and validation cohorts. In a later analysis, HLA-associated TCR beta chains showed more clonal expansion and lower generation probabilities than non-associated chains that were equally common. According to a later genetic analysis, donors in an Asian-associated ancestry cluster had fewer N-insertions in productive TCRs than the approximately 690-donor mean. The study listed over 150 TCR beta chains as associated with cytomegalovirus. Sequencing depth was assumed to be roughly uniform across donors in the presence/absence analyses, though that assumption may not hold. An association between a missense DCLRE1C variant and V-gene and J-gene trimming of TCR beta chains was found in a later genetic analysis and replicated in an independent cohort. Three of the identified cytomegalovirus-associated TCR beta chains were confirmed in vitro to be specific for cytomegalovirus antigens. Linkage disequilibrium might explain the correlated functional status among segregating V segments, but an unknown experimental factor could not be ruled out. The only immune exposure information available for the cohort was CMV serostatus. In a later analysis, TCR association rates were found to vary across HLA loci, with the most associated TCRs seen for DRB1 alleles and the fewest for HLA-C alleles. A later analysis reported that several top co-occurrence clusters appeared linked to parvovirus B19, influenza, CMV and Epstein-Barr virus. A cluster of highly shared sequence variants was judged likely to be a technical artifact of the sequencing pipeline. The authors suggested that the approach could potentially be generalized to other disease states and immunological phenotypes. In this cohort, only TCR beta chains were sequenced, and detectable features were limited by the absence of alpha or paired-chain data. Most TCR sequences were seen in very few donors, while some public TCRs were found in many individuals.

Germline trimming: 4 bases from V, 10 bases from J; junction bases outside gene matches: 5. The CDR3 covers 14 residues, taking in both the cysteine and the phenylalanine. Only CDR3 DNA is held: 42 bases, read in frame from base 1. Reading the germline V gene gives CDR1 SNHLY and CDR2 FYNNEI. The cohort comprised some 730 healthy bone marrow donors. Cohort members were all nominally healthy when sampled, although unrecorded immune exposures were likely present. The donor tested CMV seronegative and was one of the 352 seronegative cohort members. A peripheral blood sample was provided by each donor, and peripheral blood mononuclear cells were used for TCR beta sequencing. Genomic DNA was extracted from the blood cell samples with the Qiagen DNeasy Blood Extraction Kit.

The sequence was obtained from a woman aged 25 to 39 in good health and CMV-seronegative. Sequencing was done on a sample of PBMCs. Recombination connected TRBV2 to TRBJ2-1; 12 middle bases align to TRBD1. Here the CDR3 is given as CASSARGQGAEQFF. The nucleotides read TGTGCCAGCAGTGCGAGGGGACAGGGGGCAGAGCAGTTCTTC.